Listed below are T cell receptor beta chains from one sample, sequenced in a study of cytomegalovirus exposure and HLA in healthy donors. Profiled with immunoSEQ multiplex PCR; TCRdb holds only in-frame clones, not every one. The table records about 99,000 clones, around 80% of them present only once. The sequenced material came from PBMCs. The receptors come from a woman between 35 and 50 years old in good health and CMV-seronegative. Each CDR3 is given with its conserved first and last residue. A D gene is named only where the DNA matches it firmly. Not all rows give a size; the values are once, few, many and, for expanded clones, a class.

>.|TRBD1|TRBJ1-1|TRBV28
TGTGCCAGCAGTACAGGGGCCCACACTGAAGCTTTCTTT
CASSTGAHTEAFF
>few|TRBD1|TRBJ1-4|TRBV5-1
TGCGCCAGCACCCTGGGGGGACAGGGACGAGAAAAACTGTTTTTT
CASTLGGQGREKLFF
>.|.|TRBJ2-4|TRBV27
TGTGCCAGCAGTTTAGGGCAAAGGAGGGCGTCCAAAAACATTCAGTACTTC
CASSLGQRRASKNIQYF
>.|.|TRBJ1-1|TRBV7-2
TGTGCCAGCAGCTTATACGCCGAGATGAACACTGAAGCTTTCTTT
CASSLYAEMNTEAFF
>.|.|TRBJ1-1|TRBV7-8
TGTGCCAGCAGCTTAGCGCGGCAGACTGAAGCTTTCTTT
CASSLARQTEAFF
>.|.|TRBJ2-5|TRBV7-2
TGTGCCAGCAGTTTGACGATAGGGGGAGAGACCCAGTACTTC
CASSLTIGGETQYF
>.|TRBD1|TRBJ2-5|TRBV9
TGTGCCAGCAGCGTGGGACAGGCGGAGACCCAGTACTTC
CASSVGQAETQYF
>.|.|TRBJ1-1|TRBV29-1
TGCAGCGTTACAACGTGGCTCCCTGAAGCTTTCTTT
CSVTTWLPEAFF
>.|TRBD1|TRBJ1-5|TRBV30
TGTGCCTGGAGTCAAGGACAGGCGGCCCAGCCCCAGCATTTT
CAWSQGQAAQPQHF
>few|.|TRBJ2-1|TRBV28
TGTGCCAGCAGTTTAGCGGGACCGGGCTTCAATGAGCAGTTCTTC
CASSLAGPGFNEQFF
>.|TRBD2|TRBJ2-3|TRBV29-1
TGCAGCGCCTTTCCCCTAAGCGGGAGGGGGAGCACAGATACGCAGTATTTT
CSAFPLSGRGSTDTQYF
>.|TRBD2|TRBJ2-1|TRBV29-1
TGCAGCGTCCCGAATCCCCCTAGCGGGAGGGCCATCTACAATGAGCAGTTCTTC
CSVPNPPSGRAIYNEQFF
>.|.|TRBJ1-1|TRBV5-4
TGTGCCAGCACCTTTTCCGTGGAACGGGGCACTGAAGCTTTCTTT
CASTFSVERGTEAFF
>once|TRBD1|TRBJ1-1|TRBV28
TGTGCCAGCAGCTCACTGACAGGGGGAGGGACTGAAGCTTTCTTT
CASSSLTGGGTEAFF
>.|.|TRBJ1-2|TRBV27
TGTGCCAGCAGTGAGAGGACAGACAACTATGGCTACACCTTC
CASSERTDNYGYTF
>.|.|TRBJ1-5|TRBV6-1
TGTGCCAGCAGTGGGACAGACAATCAGCCCCAGCATTTT
CASSGTDNQPQHF
>.|TRBD2|TRBJ2-3|TRBV7-2
TGTGCCAGCAGCTACAACACCGGGACTACACGAAGGGATACGCAGTATTTT
CASSYNTGTTRRDTQYF
>few|TRBD1|TRBJ2-1|TRBV29-1
TGCAGCGTTGAGGGACAGGGGTCCTACAATGAGCAGTTCTTC
CSVEGQGSYNEQFF
>.|.|TRBJ2-7|TRBV7-3
TGTGCCAGCAGCTTAAGAACTAGCTCCTACGAGCAGTACTTC
CASSLRTSSYEQYF
>.|TRBD2|TRBJ2-2|TRBV19
TGTGCCAGTAGTATAGTAGCGGGCAGTTCCACCGGGGAGCTGTTTTTT
CASSIVAGSSTGELFF
>.|.|TRBJ1-2|TRBV27
TGTGCCAGCAGTTCGACCACAGTTAACTATGGCTACACCTTC
CASSSTTVNYGYTF
>.|.|TRBJ2-1|TRBV19
TGTGCCAGTATGGGCGGGCCCTACAATGAGCAGTTCTTC
CASMGGPYNEQFF
>.|.|TRBJ2-1|TRBV6-6
TGTGCCAGCAGTTACTCTGCGGGAAGGGTTTTAAATGAGCAGTTCTTC
CASSYSAGRVLNEQFF
>.|TRBD1|TRBJ1-5|TRBV7-9
TGTGCCAGCAGCCGGGGACAGGGTGCGAGGAATCAGCCCCAGCATTTT
CASSRGQGARNQPQHF
>.|.|TRBJ2-4|TRBV9
TGTGCCAGCAGCGTACAGGCGGGCAACATTCAGTACTTC
CASSVQAGNIQYF
>.|.|TRBJ1-5|TRBV2
TGTGCCAGCAATTCCGGGACAATAAGCAATCAGCCCCAGCATTTT
CASNSGTISNQPQHF
>.|TRBD1|TRBJ2-6|TRBV19
TGTGCCAGTAGTGACGACAGGGGCCGTTCAGGGGCCAACGTCCTGACTTTC
CASSDDRGRSGANVLTF
>.|.|TRBJ2-5|TRBV18
TGTGCCAGCTCACCGCGAGAGACCCAGTACTTC
CASSPRETQYF
>once|.|TRBJ2-7|TRBV11-2
TGTGCCAGCAGTCTAGGGGCCTACCCCTACTCCTACGAGCAGTACTTC
CASSLGAYPYSYEQYF
>.|.|TRBJ2-1|TRBV7-2
TGTGCCAGCAGCTTAGCGCGGTCTTATTACAATGAGCAGTTCTTC
CASSLARSYYNEQFF
>.|.|TRBJ1-2|TRBV29-1
TGCAGCGTTGAAGAAACAGGGCAGGGTGGCTACACCTTC
CSVEETGQGGYTF
>.|.|TRBJ1-3|TRBV7-9
TGTGCCAGCAGCAAAGACGGGACTTCCTACTCTGGAAACACCATATATTTT
CASSKDGTSYSGNTIYF
>.|.|TRBJ1-5|TRBV28
TGTGCCAGCAGTTTACCCTATCAGCCCCAGCATTTT
CASSLPYQPQHF
>.|.|TRBJ1-2|TRBV9
TGTGCCAGCAGCCCCCGACAGAACTATGGCTACACCTTC
CASSPRQNYGYTF
>few|.|TRBJ1-2|TRBV18
TGTGCCAGCTCACCGTCTGAGGGCGCCTATGGCTACACCTTC
CASSPSEGAYGYTF
>.|TRBD2|TRBJ2-2|TRBV4-3
TGCGCCAGCAGCCAGGGCCCACTAGCGGGAGTCGCCGGGGAGCTGTTTTTT
CASSQGPLAGVAGELFF
>.|.|TRBJ2-1|TRBV7-2
TGTGCCAGCAGCTCGTTGGGACTTGACAATGAGCAGTTCTTC
CASSSLGLDNEQFF
>.|TRBD1|TRBJ2-3|TRBV27
TGTGCCAGCAGTACCGGGACAGGGGGCACAGATACGCAGTATTTT
CASSTGTGGTDTQYF
>.|TRBD2|TRBJ2-1|TRBV30
TGTGCCTGGAGCACTAGCGGGATCGTGGATGAGCAGTTCTTC
CAWSTSGIVDEQFF
>.|TRBD2|TRBJ2-7|TRBV4-2
TGTGCCAGCAGCCAAGAGCCTAGCGGCTCCTACGAGCAGTACTTC
CASSQEPSGSYEQYF
>.|.|TRBJ1-3|TRBV5-5
TGTGCCAGCAGCGTAGGGGGTTCTGGAAACACCATATATTTT
CASSVGGSGNTIYF
>.|.|TRBJ2-7|TRBV28
TGTGCCAGCAGTTCCTACGAAGCGCCATCCTACGAGCAGTACTTC
CASSSYEAPSYEQYF